These 11 T cell receptor beta chains were all obtained from the same sample, sequenced in a study of control samples from healthy donors and cancer patients. Clones were read by immunoSEQ multiplex PCR, and TCRdb kept only the in-frame ones, dropping some. The table shows some 200,000 clones, with 90% to 95% occurring only once. The sequenced sample was blood. The receptors come from a man aged 18 to 30 in good health.

The table lists this clone with a count of one. This chain links TRBV30 with TRBJ2-6; D might be TRBD1 (5 bases). Trimming took off 4 bases at V and 2 bases at J, with 9 bases between the two ends. The CDR3 length is 14 residues. Germline V gene data show CDR1 as GTSNPN and CDR2 as SVGIG (reference sequence). Here the CDR3 reads CAWKPGTGANVLTF. CDR3 nucleotides: TGTGCCTGGAAGCCAGGGACTGGGGCCAACGTCCTGACTTTC.

The chain employs TRBV6-5 and TRBJ2-1; D is perhaps TRBD1 or TRBD2 (5 bases each). Trimming took off 0 bases at V and 6 bases at J, with 9 bases between the two ends. Looked up from germline, CDR1 is MNHEY and CDR2 is SVGAGI. CDR3 length equals 14 residues. The CDR3 sequence: CASSYSWGSNEQFF. In nucleotides, the CDR3 is TGTGCCAGCAGTTACTCATGGGGGTCCAATGAGCAGTTCTTC.

V usage is TRBV3-1 (or the pseudogene TRBV3-2) and J usage is TRBJ2-5; 8 bases are shared with TRBD1. The V and J ends lost 3 bases and 5 bases, in that order; junction bases with no gene match: 8. Germline-derived CDR1 and CDR2 are LGHDT and YNNKEL (reference sequence). There are 15 residues in the CDR3. The CDR3 DNA is TGTGCCAGCAGCCATAGGCAGGGGGCGAGGGAGACCCAGTACTTC. It specifies CASSHRQGARETQYF.

This rearrangement joins TRBV6-2 or TRBV6-3 to TRBJ1-5; D may be TRBD1 (5 bases). Per the germline V gene, CDR1 is MNHEY and CDR2 is SVGEGT. The CDR3 runs to 15 residues. The V gene lost 4 bases and the J gene lost 5 bases, with 15 bases spanning the gap. This chain's CDR3 is CASSLRQSSDQPQHF. The CDR3 region has the DNA TGTGCCAGCAGTTTAAGACAGAGTTCCGATCAGCCCCAGCATTTT.

The chain uses TRBV25-1 and TRBJ2-7; D gene unclear. The CDR3 loop spans 14 amino acids. Germline CDR1 MGHDK, CDR2 SYGVNS. Trimming took off 8 bases at V and 3 bases at J, with 17 bases between the two ends. CDR3 residues: CASRSHEARYEQYF. The CDR3 DNA follows: TGTGCCAGCCGCTCCCATGAGGCCCGCTACGAGCAGTACTTC.

This clone occurred once. The rearrangement links TRBV4-1 to TRBJ2-6, with no clear D. V lost 0 bases and J lost 0, with 9 bases in between. Germline lookup yields CDR1 MGHRA and CDR2 YSYEKL. CDR3 length: 17 residues. This CDR3 reads CASSQDNRGSGANVLTF. The CDR3 DNA reads as TGCGCCAGCAGCCAAGATAATCGAGGCTCTGGGGCCAACGTCCTGACTTTC.

The CDR3 DNA reads as TGTGCCAGCAGCTTCGGAATAGGACTAGCGGGGGGGCCTCTATTAGATACGCAGTATTTT. Protein: CASSFGIGLAGGPLLDTQYF. The chain recombines TRBV28 with TRBJ2-3, with 15 bases identical to TRBD2. With V trimmed by 6 bases and J by 5 bases, 18 bases remained unmatched. This CDR3 region has 20 residues. Germline V gene data show CDR1 as MDHEN and CDR2 as SYDVKM.

This clone was seen only once. This chain links TRBV4-2 with TRBJ1-2, with D maybe TRBD1 (6 bases). Germline V CDR1 and CDR2: LGHNA, YNFKEQ. Trimming left V 0 bases short and J 7 bases short, with 12 bases between. The CDR3 length is 14 residues. The CDR3 reads CASSQDLGAGGYTF. The CDR3 DNA reads as TGTGCCAGCAGCCAAGATCTGGGGGCGGGTGGCTACACCTTC.

This chain connects TRBV4-2 to TRBJ1-6; D perhaps matches TRBD1 (6 bases). The V and J ends lost 0 bases and 8 bases respectively, with 11 bases between them. Looked up from germline, CDR1 is LGHNA and CDR2 is YNFKEQ. This CDR3 is 15 amino acids long. The CDR3 sequence is CASSQENREHSPLHF. The CDR3 DNA reads as TGTGCCAGCAGCCAAGAGAACAGGGAACATTCACCCCTCCACTTT.

The rearrangement uses TRBV5-1 and TRBJ2-1; TRBD1 aligns across 7 bases. The CDR3 runs 17 residues. Trimming took 3 bases from V and 5 from J; bases not matched to a gene: 14. Germline loops: CDR1 SGHRS, CDR2 YFSETQ. CDR3 loop: CASSSLEGAIQDNEQFF. In DNA, the CDR3 is TGCGCCAGCAGCTCCCTTGAGGGGGCAATCCAAGACAATGAGCAGTTCTTC.

The J gene is TRBJ1-5, the V gene TRBV3-1 (or the pseudogene TRBV3-2); possible D gene TRBD1, 5 bases. The V gene's germline CDR1 is LGHDT and CDR2 YNNKEL (reference sequence). V lost 1 base, J lost 0 bases, and 7 bases lay in between. The CDR3 has 15 amino acids. CDR3 DNA: TGTGCCAGCAGCCAAGCGGGGGATAGCAATCAGCCCCAGCATTTT. Translation: CASSQAGDSNQPQHF.